This T cell receptor beta chain comes out of a study of metastatic and nonmetastatic thyroid tumors. General study results and limits: Benign nodules were reported to have significantly lower TCR beta diversity than malignant thyroid tumors, in blood and tumor.

The germline gives CDR1 MNHEY, CDR2 SVGAGI. V shed 5 bases and J shed 3 bases, with 11 bases lying between them. CDR3 length: 13 amino acids. Thyroid surgery was preceded by no treatment in any patient. Notes on this clone: Its antigen is undetermined.

TCRdb re-clonotyped the PCR reads via MiXCR. The table shows around 9,000 clones, with around 40% occurring only once. Source material: tumor tissue. The sequence came from a male donor with papillary thyroid cancer or a benign thyroid nodule (not recorded which). Some clones in this sample may be carry-over from other donors' samples. The chain combines TRBV6-5 with TRBJ2-7; D is possibly TRBD2 (5 bases). CDR3 sequence (DNA): TGTGCCAGCAGTCACCGGGCGGGCTACGAGCAGTACTTC. Protein product: CASSHRAGYEQYF.